The present T cell receptor beta chain was sequenced within a study of cytomegalovirus exposure and HLA in healthy donors. Study-wide results and caveats: In a later analysis, compared with equally common non-associated chains, HLA-associated beta chains were more expanded.

PCR primers comprised 60 Vbeta and 13 Jbeta primers. Source study methods: A follow-up analysis tallied tens of millions of unique TCR beta chains, about 10 million shared. TCRdb keeps only in-frame clones here, not all; method: immunoSEQ multiplex PCR. That table is the source of V, J and clone size, and D and trimming were worked out from the DNA. The sample lists 120,000 or so clones; 81% were seen once. Germline values: CDR1 SGHTS, CDR2 YDEGEE. The J segment lost 2 bases and the V segment lost 4 bases, leaving 10 bases of the junction unmatched. The CDR3 length is 16 residues. Regarding this clone: As yet, its antigen is unknown.

The V call is TRBV5-8, the J call TRBJ2-3; 7 bases are shared with TRBD1. The source of this sequence is a man aged 18 to 30 in good health and CMV-seronegative. Sequenced sample: PBMCs. CDR3 sequence: CASSTGQARPTDTQYF. CDR3 nucleotides: TGTGCCAGCAGCACTGGACAGGCTCGCCCCACAGATACGCAGTATTTT.